This is a list of T cell receptor beta chains from one sample in a study of T cells in Graves' hyperthyroidism and ophthalmopathy. Using its own MiXCR run on the multiplex PCR reads, TCRdb lists one record per CDR3 protein. The repertoire holds a few hundred thousand distinct CDR3 sequences, 13% to 15% seen once, with approximately 19% in the top ten. The sample was blood. The receptors were sampled from a woman aged 60-70 years with Graves' ophthalmopathy. Each CDR3 is given with its conserved first and last residue. Fields, in order: D gene, V gene, J gene, CDR3 protein. The D gene is left open where the match is weak.

>TRBD1|TRBV19|TRBJ2-7
CASSWDRGEQYF
>-|TRBV5-1|TRBJ1-6
CASSLDGNNSPLHF
>-|TRBV29-1|TRBJ2-1
CSVESRVAVIYNEQFF
>-|TRBV4-1|TRBJ2-5
CASSQDLTGQETQYF
>TRBD1|TRBV7-8|TRBJ2-3
CASSPGTAFTDTQYF
>-|TRBV2|TRBJ2-7
CASGGAESSYEQYF
>-|TRBV6-1|TRBJ1-1
CASQGTSRWTEAFF
>-|TRBV7-2|TRBJ1-4
CASSPGVRAATNEKLFF
>TRBD1|TRBV3-1|TRBJ1-5
CASSQGTGLYSNQPQHF
>-|TRBV20-1|TRBJ2-2
CSAREGAGELFF
>TRBD1|TRBV6-1|TRBJ2-5
CASSDRDRGFVGQTQYF
>-|TRBV28|TRBJ2-1
CASSFLGGGRSNEQFF
>TRBD2|TRBV5-1|TRBJ2-3
CASSPLAGAAADTQYF
>-|TRBV7-3|TRBJ1-3
CASSPTGAGNTIYF
>-|TRBV5-1|TRBJ2-1
CASSSWLLGTDGEQFF
>-|TRBV9|TRBJ2-5
CASSLTYREQETQYF
>-|TRBV20-1|TRBJ2-1
CSARDLRGFGNEQFF
>-|TRBV3-1|TRBJ2-1
CASSPLGVHNEQFF
>-|TRBV7-9|TRBJ2-7
CASSLDTVAYEQYF
>-|TRBV5-1|TRBJ2-4
CASSFGIPENIQYF
>TRBD1|TRBV6-9|TRBJ1-4
CASSLTGVRRSSEKLFF
>TRBD1|TRBV20-1|TRBJ2-7
CSARSPGQGGYEQYF
>TRBD2|TRBV10-3|TRBJ2-7
CAVGLAASYEQYF
>TRBD1|TRBV19|TRBJ1-5
CASSTGTGQPQHF
>-|TRBV4-1|TRBJ2-1
CASSQVAGANEQFF
>TRBD1|TRBV5-6|TRBJ2-1
CASSWAGGGSNEQFF
>TRBD2|TRBV29-1|TRBJ2-7
CSVETLGTSESYEQYF
>-|TRBV2|TRBJ2-7
CASSDRAPQYF
>-|TRBV7-3|TRBJ2-5
CASSPMGGDQETQYF
>-|TRBV2|TRBJ2-1
CASSDAVDEQFF
>-|TRBV5-4|TRBJ2-3
CASSLPTGTSTDTQYF
>-|TRBV12-3/TRBV12-4|TRBJ2-5
CASRRDIRTQYF
>-|TRBV5-1|TRBJ2-3
CASGPGAGSGDTQYF
>-|TRBV19|TRBJ1-3
CASSIDSSGNTIYF
>-|TRBV10-2|TRBJ2-2
CASSTSGGWNTGELFF
>TRBD2|TRBV7-9|TRBJ2-1
CASSFPSGSSYNEQFF
>-|TRBV29-1|TRBJ2-1
CSVALSRGWGYYNEQFF
>TRBD2|TRBV9|TRBJ2-1
CASSMGLAGWSSYNEQFF
>-|TRBV3-1|TRBJ2-7
CASSQEGGGEQYF
>TRBD1|TRBV28|TRBJ2-3
CASRPGQGSTDTQYF
>-|TRBV18|TRBJ2-7
CASSPTEDEQYF
>-|TRBV28|TRBJ2-1
CASSFTGRRSYNEQFF
>-|TRBV19|TRBJ1-3
CASHAGGSGNTIYF
>-|TRBV28|TRBJ1-5
CASTWRGNQPQHF
>TRBD2|TRBV24-1|TRBJ2-7
CATMEGAGPYEQYF
>-|TRBV11-2|TRBJ2-1
CASSLLRTRGGLYNEQFF